This entry lists 15 T cell receptor beta chains sequenced from one sample in a study of regulatory T cells in long-lasting Graves disease. For TCR beta, libraries came from iRepertoire HTBI primers and Arm-PCR of CDR3 regions. TCRdb re-called the multiplex PCR reads with MiXCR, one entry per CDR3 protein. The sample contains more than 350,000 distinct CDR3 sequences, about 16% of which appear only once. Time point indicated: newly diagnosed GD, antithyroid drugs for less than 3 months. RNA extracted from PBMCs served as the sequencing template. This sample was shared with a second study, whose subject was T cells in Graves' hyperthyroidism and ophthalmopathy.

The material sequenced was peripheral blood mononuclear cells (PBMCs), taken at new diagnosis, from a patient treated with antithyroid drugs. The receptor set was obtained from a woman in her thirties with Graves disease.

This clonotype was detected ten times or more. This rearrangement joins TRBV20-1 to TRBJ2-7; TRBD2 matches at 10 bases. The germline V gene has CDR1 DFQATT and CDR2 SNEGSKA (reference sequence). Trimming took 4 bases from V and 2 from J; bases not matched to a gene: 8. This CDR3 has 15 residues. The CDR3 DNA follows: TGCAGTGCTACACAGCTAGCGGGAGTCCCCTACGAGCAGTACTTC. This translates into CSATQLAGVPYEQYF.

The V call is TRBV2, the J call TRBJ1-5; possibly TRBD1 for D (6 bases). The CDR3 has 15 amino acids. Per the germline V gene, CDR1 is SNHLY and CDR2 is FYNNEI. Trimming shortened V by 8 bases and J by 3 bases, and 17 bases separated the two germline ends. The chain's CDR3 is CASRLNTGNNQPQHF. Written as DNA, the CDR3 is TGTGCCAGCCGATTAAACACAGGGAACAATCAGCCCCAGCATTTT.

J is TRBJ2-2 and V is TRBV18, with TRBD1 matching over 9 bases. The germline V gene has CDR1 KGHSH and CDR2 LQKENI. This CDR3 contains 16 residues. V trimming: 3 bases; J trimming: 5 bases; junction bases outside the gene matches: 7. CDR3 bases: TGTGCCAGCTCACCGACCGACAGGGGGTGGACCGGGGAGCTGTTTTTT. Its protein is CASSPTDRGWTGELFF. Using reference TRBV18 and TRBJ2-2 for the parts outside the CDR3, the full variable domain is NAGVMQNPRHLVRRRGQEARLRCSPMKGHSHVYWYRQLPEEGLKFMVYLQKENIIDESGMPKERFSAEFPKEGPSILRIQQVVRGDSAAYFCASSPTDRGWTGELFFGEGSRLTVL.

This clonotype was detected many times. The rearrangement links TRBV6-2 or TRBV6-3 to TRBJ1-2; D not certain. Trimming shortened V by 7 bases and J by 5 bases, and 20 bases separated the two germline ends. This CDR3 has 15 residues. Germline-derived CDR1 and CDR2 are MNHEY and SVGEGT. For the CDR3, the DNA is TGTGCCAGCAACTGGGATTCCGGAGCGGGGTATGGCTACACCTTC. Its translation is CASNWDSGAGYGYTF.

This clonotype was picked up many times. The chain recombines TRBV9 with TRBJ2-3; 11 bases are a match to TRBD2. Losses at the gene ends were 3 bases for V and 4 bases for J; bases not matched to a gene: 4. Germline V CDR1 and CDR2: SGDLS, YYNGEE. This CDR3 spans 15 amino acids. As DNA, the CDR3 is TGTGCCAGCAGCGCTCCGGGACTAGCGGCAGATACGCAGTATTTT. As protein: CASSAPGLAADTQYF.

The CDR3 reads CATSDLNSQGAPSQEQFF. The CDR3 DNA follows: TGTGCCACCAGTGATCTCAACTCACAGGGGGCCCCCTCTCAGGAGCAGTTCTTC. V is TRBV24-1 and J is TRBJ2-1, with TRBD1 identical over 9 bases. The germline gives CDR1 KGHDR, CDR2 SFDVKD. V gave up 3 bases and J gave up 10 bases; unmatched junction bases: 18. The CDR3 loop spans 18 amino acids.

This clonotype was counted many times. The gene calls are TRBV13 and TRBJ2-1; 12 bases map to TRBD1. Germline lookup yields CDR1 PRHDT and CDR2 FYEKMQ (reference sequence). The CDR3 runs to 16 residues. V lost 4 bases, J lost 8 bases, and 9 bases stayed unmatched. The CDR3 reads CASSSRDRGRWDEQFF. In DNA form, the CDR3 reads TGTGCCAGCAGCTCCCGGGACAGGGGGCGGTGGGATGAGCAGTTCTTC.

This clonotype occurred many times. This sequence joins TRBV11-2 and TRBJ2-2; TRBD2 is a possible D gene (5 bases). Germline lookup yields CDR1 SGHAT and CDR2 FQNNGV. Deletions cut 5 bases from V and 5 bases from J, with 9 bases between. The CDR3 has 13 residues. This chain's CDR3 is CASSPDLTGELFF. Here the CDR3 DNA reads TGTGCCAGCAGCCCGGACTTGACCGGGGAGCTGTTTTTT.

This clonotype has at least ten counts. V is TRBV3-1 and J is TRBJ1-5; D is unclear. V was pared by 0 bases and J by 1 base, with 7 bases between. Germline V gene sequence: CDR1 LGHDT, CDR2 YNNKEL (reference sequence). This CDR3 is 15 amino acids long. The CDR3 loop reads CASSQDAVSNQPQHF. The CDR3 bases are TGTGCCAGCAGCCAAGATGCAGTCAGCAATCAGCCCCAGCATTTT.

This clonotype was found many times. The gene calls are TRBV18 and TRBJ2-3, with a possible D match to TRBD1 (5 bases). The CDR3 consists of 13 residues. Germline CDR1 KGHSH, CDR2 LQKENI. The germline V and J ends were trimmed by 5 bases and 2 bases, with 8 bases remaining between them. In nucleotides, the CDR3 is TGTGCCAGCTCAGAAGGGGCCACAGATACGCAGTATTTT. Protein product: CASSEGATDTQYF.

This clonotype has ten or more counts. V gene TRBV12-3 or TRBV12-4 combines with J gene TRBJ2-7, with 9 bases that match TRBD2. The V gene end was trimmed by 1 base and the J gene end by 4 bases; junction bases not matched to a gene: 5. This CDR3 comprises 15 residues. The CDR3 protein is CASSLGLADIYEQYF. CDR3 in DNA: TGTGCCAGCAGTTTAGGACTAGCGGACATTTACGAGCAGTACTTC.

This clonotype has at least ten counts. The J gene is TRBJ2-3, the V gene TRBV15; D is uncertain. This CDR3 comprises 18 residues. V was cut by 0 bases and J by 3 bases, with 19 bases left in between. Germline lookup yields CDR1 LNHNV and CDR2 YYDKDF (reference sequence). The CDR3 spells CATSRDRAGLKATDTQYF. Here the CDR3 DNA reads TGTGCCACCAGCAGAGATCGGGCCGGCCTAAAGGCGACAGATACGCAGTATTTT.

Regarding this clonotype: This may come from a read error, since a much larger clone is one base off. The V gene is TRBV6-1, the J gene TRBJ2-3; TRBD1 matches 7 bases. The V gene's germline CDR1 is MNHNS and CDR2 SASEGT. CDR3 size: 14 residues. With 6 bases clipped from V and 0 bases from J, the junction kept 3 bases outside the gene matches. DNA of the CDR3: TGTGCCAGCAGCCCGACAGGGAGCACAGATACGCAGTATTTT. Translated: CASSPTGSTDTQYF.

This clonotype was seen repeatedly, ten times or more. The genes are TRBV27 and TRBJ2-7; the D gene is possibly TRBD1 (5 bases). This CDR3 has 14 residues. Germline CDR1 reads MNHEY; CDR2 reads SMNVEV (reference sequence). Trimming took off 3 bases at V and 2 bases at J, with 11 bases between the two ends. CDR3: CASSFARQTYEQYF. In nucleotides, the CDR3 is TGTGCCAGCAGTTTCGCTAGACAGACCTACGAGCAGTACTTC.

This clonotype has ten or more counts. This chain joins TRBV28 and TRBJ1-5; D is undetermined. CDR3 size: 12 residues. V was shortened by 6 bases and J by 1 base, with 4 bases between the two germline ends. Germline CDR1 reads MDHEN; CDR2 reads SYDVKM. The CDR3 DNA sequence: TGTGCCAGCAGCGTCAGCAATCAGCCCCAGCATTTT. It encodes CASSVSNQPQHF.